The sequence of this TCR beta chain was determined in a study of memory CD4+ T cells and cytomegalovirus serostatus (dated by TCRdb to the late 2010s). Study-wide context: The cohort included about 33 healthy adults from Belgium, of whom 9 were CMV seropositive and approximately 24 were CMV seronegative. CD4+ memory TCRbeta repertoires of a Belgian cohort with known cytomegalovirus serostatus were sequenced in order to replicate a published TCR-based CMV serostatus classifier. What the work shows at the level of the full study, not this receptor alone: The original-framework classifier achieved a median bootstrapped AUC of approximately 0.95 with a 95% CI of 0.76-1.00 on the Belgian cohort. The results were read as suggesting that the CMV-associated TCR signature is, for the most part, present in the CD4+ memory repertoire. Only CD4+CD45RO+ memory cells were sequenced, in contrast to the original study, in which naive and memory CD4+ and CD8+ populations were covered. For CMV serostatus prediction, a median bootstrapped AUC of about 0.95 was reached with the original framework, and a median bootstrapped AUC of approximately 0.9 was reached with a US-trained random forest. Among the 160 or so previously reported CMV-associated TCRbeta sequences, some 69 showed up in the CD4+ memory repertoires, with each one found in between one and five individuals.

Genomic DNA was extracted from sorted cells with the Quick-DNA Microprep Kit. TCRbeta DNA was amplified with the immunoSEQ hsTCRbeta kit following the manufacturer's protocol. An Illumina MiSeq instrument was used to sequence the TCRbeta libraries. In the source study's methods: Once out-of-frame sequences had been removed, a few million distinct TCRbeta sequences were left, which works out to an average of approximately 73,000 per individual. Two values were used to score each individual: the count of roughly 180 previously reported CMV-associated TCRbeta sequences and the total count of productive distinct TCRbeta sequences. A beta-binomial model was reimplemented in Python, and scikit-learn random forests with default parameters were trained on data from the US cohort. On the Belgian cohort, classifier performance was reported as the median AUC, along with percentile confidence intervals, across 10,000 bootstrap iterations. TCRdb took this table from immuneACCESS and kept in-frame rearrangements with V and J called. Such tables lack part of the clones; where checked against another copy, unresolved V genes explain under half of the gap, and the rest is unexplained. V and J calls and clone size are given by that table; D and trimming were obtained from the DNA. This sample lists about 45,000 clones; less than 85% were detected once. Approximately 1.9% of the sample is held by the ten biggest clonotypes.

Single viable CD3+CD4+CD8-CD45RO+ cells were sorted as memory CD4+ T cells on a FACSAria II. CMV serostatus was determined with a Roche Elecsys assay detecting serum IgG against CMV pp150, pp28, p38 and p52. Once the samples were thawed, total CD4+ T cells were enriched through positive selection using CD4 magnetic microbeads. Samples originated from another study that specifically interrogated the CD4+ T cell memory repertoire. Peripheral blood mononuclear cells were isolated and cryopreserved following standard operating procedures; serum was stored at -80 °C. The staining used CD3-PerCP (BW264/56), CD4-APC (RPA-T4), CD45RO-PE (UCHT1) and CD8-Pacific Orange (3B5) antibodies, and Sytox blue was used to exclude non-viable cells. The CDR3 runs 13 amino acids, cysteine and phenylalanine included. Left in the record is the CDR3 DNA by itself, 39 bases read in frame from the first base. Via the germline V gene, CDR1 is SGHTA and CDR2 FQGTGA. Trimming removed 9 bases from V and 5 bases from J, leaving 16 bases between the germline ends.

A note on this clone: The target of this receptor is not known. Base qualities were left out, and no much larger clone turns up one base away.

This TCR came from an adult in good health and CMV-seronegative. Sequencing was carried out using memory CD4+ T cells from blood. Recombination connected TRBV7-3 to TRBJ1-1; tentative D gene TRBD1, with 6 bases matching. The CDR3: CASRAGAGTEAFF. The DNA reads TGTGCCAGTCGGGCAGGGGCGGGGACTGAAGCTTTCTTT. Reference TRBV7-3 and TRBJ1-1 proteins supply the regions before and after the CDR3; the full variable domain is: GAGVSQTPSNKVTEKGKYVELRCDPISGHTALYWYRQSLGQGPEFLIYFQGTGAADDSGLPNDRFFAVRPEGSVSTLKIQRTERGDSAVYLCASRAGAGTEAFFGQGTRLTVV.